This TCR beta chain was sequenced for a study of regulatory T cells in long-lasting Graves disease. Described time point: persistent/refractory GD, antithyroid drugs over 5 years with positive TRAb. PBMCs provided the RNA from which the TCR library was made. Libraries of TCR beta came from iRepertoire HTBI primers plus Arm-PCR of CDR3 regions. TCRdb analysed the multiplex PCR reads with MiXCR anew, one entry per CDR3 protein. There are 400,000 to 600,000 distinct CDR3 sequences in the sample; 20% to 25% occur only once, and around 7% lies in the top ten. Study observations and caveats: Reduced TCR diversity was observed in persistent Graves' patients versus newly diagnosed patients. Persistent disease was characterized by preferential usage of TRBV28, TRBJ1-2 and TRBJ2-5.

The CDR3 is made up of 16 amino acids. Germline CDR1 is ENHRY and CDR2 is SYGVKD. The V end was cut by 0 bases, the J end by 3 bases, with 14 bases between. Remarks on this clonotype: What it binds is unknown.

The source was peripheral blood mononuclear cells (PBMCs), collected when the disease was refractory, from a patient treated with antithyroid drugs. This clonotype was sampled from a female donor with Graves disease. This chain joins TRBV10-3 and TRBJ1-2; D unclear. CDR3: CAISESLGVTDYGYTF. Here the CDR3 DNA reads TGTGCCATCAGTGAGTCCCTTGGGGTCACTGACTATGGCTACACCTTC.